A selection of T cell receptor beta chains follows, all from one sample in a study of blood T cell repertoires in COVID-19. This table comes from immunoSEQ multiplex PCR, and its TCRdb copy is limited to in-frame clones, with some not included. The sample has some 340,000 clones, around 87% seen once. The sequenced material came from PBMCs or T cells enriched from blood (not recorded which). The receptors were sampled from a woman aged 30 to 39 who had recovered from COVID-19. Both conserved end residues are part of each CDR3. The D gene is left open where the match is weak. The size field is filled for only some rows; it gives once, few, many or a size class.

V gene,J gene,clone size,D gene,CDR3 protein,CDR3 DNA
TRBV5-1,TRBJ2-2,-,-,CASSLAVNGELFF,TGCGCCAGCAGCTTGGCCGTTAATGGGGAGCTGTTTTTT
TRBV5-1,TRBJ2-5,-,TRBD2,CASKFGGAGETQYF,TGCGCCAGCAAGTTCGGGGGGGCTGGGGAGACCCAGTACTTC
TRBV7-6,TRBJ2-1,-,-,CASSRRAGEGGNEQFF,TGTGCCAGCAGCCGCCGGGCAGGGGAAGGTGGAAATGAGCAGTTCTTC
TRBV15,TRBJ2-5,-,-,CAISQGLEETQYF,TGTGCCATCTCGCAGGGACTCGAAGAGACCCAGTACTTC
TRBV27,TRBJ2-1,-,TRBD1,CASSLWAGGSEQFF,TGTGCCAGCAGTTTATGGGCAGGGGGCAGTGAGCAGTTCTTC
TRBV28,TRBJ2-1,few,TRBD2,CASSLGLAGGNEQFF,TGTGCCAGCAGTCTGGGACTAGCGGGGGGAAATGAGCAGTTCTTC
TRBV28,TRBJ2-7,-,-,CASRVGAWREQYF,TGTGCCAGCCGGGTGGGGGCCTGGCGGGAGCAGTACTTC
TRBV18,TRBJ1-4,-,-,CASSPNLGQGRNEKLFF,TGTGCCAGCTCACCAAACCTTGGGCAGGGTAGAAATGAAAAACTGTTTTTT
TRBV18,TRBJ2-7,-,-,CASSLQTGSQGEQYF,TGTGCCAGCTCACTACAAACCGGGTCACAGGGCGAGCAGTACTTC
TRBV2,TRBJ1-5,-,-,CASSINRDDQPQHF,TGTGCCAGCAGCATAAACAGGGACGATCAGCCCCAGCATTTT
TRBV4-1,TRBJ2-7,-,-,CASSRQSSYEQYF,TGCGCCAGCTCCCGACAGTCCTCCTACGAGCAGTACTTC
TRBV4-2,TRBJ1-2,-,TRBD1,CASSQDLTGVEAYGYTF,TGTGCCAGCAGCCAAGATCTAACAGGGGTAGAGGCCTATGGCTACACCTTC
TRBV4-1,TRBJ2-2,-,TRBD1,CGGAKQAPAQGAHTGELFF,TGCGGCGGGGCAAAGCAAGCACCGGCACAGGGGGCTCACACCGGGGAGCTGTTTTTT
TRBV28,TRBJ1-2,-,-,CASSSTRGLSTF,TGTGCCAGCAGTTCCACGCGAGGGTTGAGCACCTTC
TRBV12-3/TRBV12-4,TRBJ1-1,-,-,CASSQQENTEAFF,TGTGCCAGCAGTCAACAAGAGAACACTGAAGCTTTCTTT
TRBV4-1,TRBJ1-1,-,TRBD1,CASSQPDRGTEAFF,TGCGCCAGCAGCCAACCGGACAGGGGCACTGAAGCTTTCTTT
TRBV19,TRBJ2-5,-,TRBD2,CASSMTSGGSGETQYF,TGTGCCAGTAGTATGACTAGCGGGGGGTCTGGAGAGACCCAGTACTTC
TRBV3-1/TRBV3-2,TRBJ2-3,-,TRBD2,CASSLGLAGVDTQYF,TGTGCCAGCAGCCTCGGACTAGCGGGGGTAGATACGCAGTATTTT
TRBV7-9,TRBJ1-2,few,TRBD1,CASSGLQGARDGYTF,TGTGCCAGCAGCGGCCTACAGGGGGCGCGGGATGGCTACACCTTC
TRBV11-2,TRBJ2-7,-,TRBD1,CASTWTGGLDEQYF,TGTGCCAGCACCTGGACAGGGGGCTTGGACGAGCAGTACTTC
TRBV14,TRBJ1-1,-,-,CASSQEGFWGETTEAFF,TGTGCCAGCAGCCAAGAAGGGTTCTGGGGCGAGACCACTGAAGCTTTCTTT
TRBV5-6,TRBJ1-2,-,-,CASSRTPPYGYTF,TGTGCCAGCAGCCGGACTCCACCTTATGGCTACACCTTC
TRBV29-1,TRBJ2-7,-,TRBD1,CSVGEQGASYEQYF,TGCAGCGTTGGCGAACAGGGGGCTTCCTACGAGCAGTACTTC
TRBV11-2,TRBJ1-3,once,-,CASSLVGSTGNTIYF,TGTGCCAGCAGCTTAGTGGGCAGTACTGGAAACACCATATATTTT
TRBV7-9,TRBJ1-5,few,-,CASSLGAGLYQPQHF,TGTGCCAGCAGCTTAGGGGCAGGGCTATATCAGCCCCAGCATTTT
TRBV11-3,TRBJ2-4,-,-,CASSSGLAKNIQYF,TGTGCCAGCAGCTCGGGACTAGCCAAAAACATTCAGTACTTC
TRBV18,TRBJ1-4,-,TRBD1,CASSLRDRVTELFF,TGTGCCAGCTCACTACGGGACAGGGTAACGGAACTGTTTTTT
TRBV18,TRBJ1-2,-,-,CASSPSGGYTF,TGTGCCAGCTCACCGTCAGGGGGCTACACCTTC
TRBV28,TRBJ2-3,-,-,CASSLPRGKSTDTQYF,TGTGCCAGCAGTTTGCCCAGGGGAAAAAGCACAGATACGCAGTATTTT
TRBV5-6,TRBJ1-2,-,-,CASRLHSGSEGYTF,TGTGCCAGCAGATTACACTCAGGGTCGGAGGGCTACACCTTC
TRBV6-5,TRBJ1-2,-,-,CATTNLNYGYTF,TGTGCCACGACTAACCTTAACTATGGCTACACCTTC
TRBV15,TRBJ1-5,-,-,CATSRGRGANQPQHF,TGTGCCACCAGCAGAGGCAGGGGAGCCAATCAGCCCCAGCATTTT
TRBV9,TRBJ1-6,-,TRBD1,CASSDGQGGNSPLHF,TGTGCCAGCAGCGATGGACAGGGAGGTAATTCACCCCTCCACTTT
TRBV6-5,TRBJ2-3,-,TRBD1,CASRDRASTDTQYF,TGTGCCAGCAGGGACAGGGCTAGCACAGATACGCAGTATTTT
TRBV5-6,TRBJ1-1,many,-,CASSLGQPTEAFF,TGTGCCAGCAGCTTAGGACAGCCGACTGAAGCTTTCTTT
TRBV7-8,TRBJ2-2,-,TRBD2,CASSFGTSGGASTGELFF,TGTGCCAGCAGCTTTGGGACTAGCGGGGGGGCCTCCACCGGGGAGCTGTTTTTT
TRBV5-1,TRBJ2-1,-,TRBD1,CASQLKEGQGYNEQFF,TGCGCCAGCCAGCTTAAAGAGGGACAGGGATACAATGAGCAGTTCTTC
TRBV28,TRBJ2-4,once,-,CASSAPGGANNIQYF,TGTGCCAGCAGTGCCCCTGGCGGGGCAAATAACATTCAGTACTTC
TRBV6-6,TRBJ1-6,-,TRBD1,CASSYYGTDENSPLHF,TGTGCCAGCAGTTACTATGGGACAGATGAAAATTCACCCCTCCACTTT
TRBV9,TRBJ2-7,-,-,CASSPHGTFSYEQYF,TGTGCCAGCAGCCCCCACGGGACTTTCTCCTACGAGCAGTACTTC
TRBV6-2/TRBV6-3,TRBJ2-1,-,TRBD1,CASSYSRQGGYNEQFF,TGTGCCAGCAGTTACTCGAGACAGGGGGGCTACAATGAGCAGTTCTTC
TRBV15,TRBJ1-1,once,-,CATSRDHRYTEAFF,TGTGCCACCAGCAGAGATCACAGGTACACTGAAGCTTTCTTT
TRBV5-1,TRBJ2-1,-,-,CASSLGPRDEQFF,TGCGCCAGCAGCTTGGGTCCCCGGGATGAGCAGTTCTTC
TRBV5-4,TRBJ1-2,-,TRBD1,CASSHRGEGYGYTF,TGTGCCAGCAGCCACAGGGGGGAGGGGTATGGCTACACCTTC
TRBV4-1,TRBJ1-2,few,-,CASSQEELGDSGYTF,TGCGCCAGCAGCCAAGAAGAATTAGGGGATAGTGGCTACACCTTC
TRBV19,TRBJ2-3,-,TRBD2,CASSRVLSSGGDSTDTQYF,TGTGCCAGTAGTCGGGTACTATCTAGCGGGGGGGATAGCACAGATACGCAGTATTTT
TRBV9,TRBJ2-1,-,-,CASSSRQVVGNEQFF,TGTGCCAGCAGCTCACGACAGGTAGTTGGCAATGAGCAGTTCTTC
TRBV10-3,TRBJ2-7,-,TRBD1,CAISAGTGSYEQYF,TGTGCCATCAGTGCCGGGACAGGGAGCTACGAGCAGTACTTC
TRBV30,TRBJ1-2,-,-,CAWSVTGQRDGYTF,TGTGCCTGGAGTGTAACCGGGCAGAGGGATGGCTACACCTTC